In this sample, the clone carrying this T cell receptor beta chain is medium-sized. What it recognizes is unknown. Time point: week 35, safety follow-up. Each vaccine dose was 300 ug of mutant IDH1 20-mer peptide, with topical imiquimod. The patients were given eight vaccinations, one each in weeks 1, 3, 5, 7, 11, 15, 19 and 23. The CDR3 spans 13 residues. Germline-derived CDR1 and CDR2 are LNHDA and SQIVND (reference sequence). V lost 1 base, J lost 7 bases, and 11 bases lay in between. The data are from a study of a mutant IDH1 vaccine in newly diagnosed glioma. Study-wide background: Treated patients, 62.5% male and roughly 40% female, averaged around 40 years of age.

TCRdb's table, derived via immunoSEQ multiplex PCR, lists solely in-frame clones and lacks some. Of approximately 31,000 clones detected, about four fifths appear once; the ten largest clones hold roughly 7.1%. The source is a young woman with glioma. The sample consisted of PBMCs, taken from a glioma patient whose treatment included an IDH1 peptide vaccine. V usage is TRBV19 and J usage is TRBJ2-7; D ambiguous. The chain's CDR3 is CASSIGVSTEQYF. CDR3 nucleotides: TGTGCCAGTAGTATAGGAGTTAGTACGGAGCAGTACTTC.